Following are 21 T cell receptor beta chains from one sample sequenced in a study of blood T cell repertoires in COVID-19. Data came from immunoSEQ multiplex PCR; TCRdb stores just in-frame clones and leaves some out. The sample records about 220,000 clones, nearly 90% being singletons. The sequenced sample consisted of PBMCs or T cells enriched from blood (not recorded which). The receptors were sampled from a man younger than 40 who had been exposed to COVID-19.

V and J are TRBV18 and TRBJ1-2, with TRBD1 matching 7 bases. The CDR3 has 16 residues. Germline-derived CDR1 and CDR2 are KGHSH and LQKENI. The ends lost 4 bases at V and 0 bases at J; junction bases unmatched: 8. The CDR3 sequence: CASSRYTGDTNYGYTF. DNA of the CDR3: TGTGCCAGCTCACGCTATACAGGGGATACTAACTATGGCTACACCTTC. Looking up the rest from reference TRBV18 and TRBJ1-2 gives the full variable domain: NAGVMQNPRHLVRRRGQEARLRCSPMKGHSHVYWYRQLPEEGLKFMVYLQKENIIDESGMPKERFSAEFPKEGPSILRIQQVVRGDSAAYFCASSRYTGDTNYGYTFGSGTRLTVV.

J is TRBJ2-1 and V is TRBV6-4; 10 bases line up with TRBD2. This CDR3 is 15 amino acids long. CDR1 MRHNA and CDR2 SNTAGT come from the germline V gene. J gave up 1 base and V 6 bases, and 3 bases lay outside the gene matches. CDR3 protein: CASSTLAGSYNEQFF. In nucleotides, the CDR3 is TGTGCCAGCAGCACACTAGCGGGGTCCTACAATGAGCAGTTCTTC.

The chain is built from TRBV4-1 and TRBJ1-5; no clear D. Trimming shortened V by 4 bases and J by 4 bases, and 17 bases separated the two germline ends. Germline loops: CDR1 MGHRA, CDR2 YSYEKL. This CDR3 is 16 amino acids long. The CDR3 here is CASSLQRETGNQPQHF. CDR3 in DNA: TGCGCCAGCAGCCTACAAAGAGAGACGGGGAATCAGCCCCAGCATTTT.

This chain connects TRBV9 to TRBJ2-5; 8 nucleotides align to TRBD2. V lost 2 bases to trimming and J lost 4 bases; unmatched junction nucleotides: 4. Germline V gene data show CDR1 as SGDLS and CDR2 as YYNGEE. CDR3 size: 14 residues. The CDR3 protein is CASSVRGGPETQYF. CDR3 coding DNA: TGTGCCAGCAGCGTCCGGGGGGGGCCAGAGACCCAGTACTTC.

The chain has TRBV4-1 and TRBJ1-1, with TRBD1 matching over 8 bases. The CDR3 totals 18 residues. Per the germline V gene, CDR1 is MGHRA and CDR2 is YSYEKL. Trimming at V came to 0 bases and at J to 0 bases, leaving 9 bases not matched to a gene. CDR3 sequence: CASSQDNDRGIMNTEAFF. DNA of the CDR3: TGCGCCAGCAGCCAAGATAATGACAGGGGAATAATGAACACTGAAGCTTTCTTT.

The chain employs TRBV10-2 and TRBJ2-1, with D hard to call. Germline CDR1 is WSHSY and CDR2 is SAAADI. Between the trimmed V and J ends, which lost 7 bases and 7 bases, there was a span of 17 bases. CDR3 length equals 14 residues. CDR3 residues: CASTPEVTRNEQFF. The CDR3, as DNA: TGCGCCAGCACCCCAGAGGTAACGAGGAATGAGCAGTTCTTC.

V and J are TRBV29-1 and TRBJ2-2, with 7 bases identical to TRBD2. The V and J ends lost 0 bases and 1 base, in that order; junction bases with no gene match: 5. CDR1 SQVTM and CDR2 ANQGSEA come from the germline V gene. This CDR3 is 16 amino acids long. The CDR3 spells CSVEDRGGGNTGELFF. CDR3 nucleotides: TGCAGCGTTGAAGATCGGGGCGGGGGGAACACCGGGGAGCTGTTTTTT.

This chain uses TRBV19 with TRBJ2-3; tentatively, D is TRBD2 (6 bases). The CDR3 loop spans 15 amino acids. The V and J ends lost 5 bases and 4 bases respectively, with 16 bases between them. The germline V gene has CDR1 LNHDA and CDR2 SQIVND (reference sequence). The CDR3 region is CASSRTSSRPDTQYF. Written as DNA, the CDR3 is TGTGCCAGTAGTCGAACTAGCAGCCGTCCAGATACGCAGTATTTT.

The rearrangement links TRBV4-3 to TRBJ2-3; D is unresolved. V lost 1 base to trimming and J lost 2 bases, with 7 bases between them. The V gene's germline CDR1 is LGHNA and CDR2 YSLEER. The CDR3 has 14 residues. This chain's CDR3 is CASSQGANTDTQYF. The CDR3, as DNA: TGCGCCAGCAGCCAAGGGGCGAACACAGATACGCAGTATTTT.

The chain joins TRBV2 to TRBJ2-7; D is unresolved. The V and J ends lost 6 bases and 7 bases respectively, with 10 bases between them. CDR3 length: 11 amino acids. Germline V gene data show CDR1 as SNHLY and CDR2 as FYNNEI. CDR3 sequence (DNA): TGTGCCAGCAGCCGAACCAGGGAGCAGTACTTC. It translates to CASSRTREQYF.

This clone is a singleton in its sample. This sequence joins TRBV5-5 and TRBJ1-5; no reliable D call. Per germline, CDR1 SGHKS and CDR2 YYEKEE (reference sequence). V gave up 1 base and J gave up 6 bases, with 14 bases separating them. The CDR3 contains 15 residues. The CDR3 reads CASSLPPGIGQPQHF. In nucleotides, the CDR3 is TGTGCCAGCAGCTTGCCCCCCGGGATCGGTCAGCCCCAGCATTTT.

This clone was counted at least ten times. The V gene is TRBV5-6, the J gene TRBJ2-7, with 7 positions matching TRBD1. This CDR3 is 15 amino acids long. J lost 0 bases, V lost 4 bases, and 7 bases had no gene match. Germline lookup yields CDR1 SGHDT and CDR2 YYEEEE. CDR3 coding DNA: TGTGCCAGCAGCGGGCCGGGACAGTACTCCTACGAGCAGTACTTC. Translating gives CASSGPGQYSYEQYF. Supplemented by reference TRBV5-6 and TRBJ2-7, the full variable domain reads DAGVTQSPTHLIKTRGQQVTLRCSPKSGHDTVSWYQQALGQGPQFIFQYYEEEERQRGNFPDRFSGHQFPNYSSELNVNALLLGDSALYLCASSGPGQYSYEQYFGPGTRLTVT.

This chain links TRBV5-1 with TRBJ2-3; D not certain. The CDR3 has 14 residues. V was cut by 0 bases and J by 2 bases, with 7 bases left in between. Looked up from germline, CDR1 is SGHRS and CDR2 is YFSETQ. CDR3 loop: CASSLDSPTDTQYF. The CDR3 DNA reads TGCGCCAGCAGCTTGGACAGTCCCACAGATACGCAGTATTTT.

The chain is built from TRBV18 and TRBJ1-1; the D is unclear. From germline, CDR1 is KGHSH and CDR2 LQKENI. The CDR3 is made up of 14 amino acids. Trimming shortened V by 4 bases and J by 3 bases, and 12 bases separated the two germline ends. The CDR3 loop is CASSRRTADTEAFF. Written as DNA, the CDR3 is TGTGCCAGCTCACGGAGGACGGCGGACACTGAAGCTTTCTTT. The full variable domain, completed using reference TRBV18 and TRBJ1-1, is NAGVMQNPRHLVRRRGQEARLRCSPMKGHSHVYWYRQLPEEGLKFMVYLQKENIIDESGMPKERFSAEFPKEGPSILRIQQVVRGDSAAYFCASSRRTADTEAFFGQGTRLTVV.

The chain couples TRBV12-3 or TRBV12-4 to TRBJ1-1; weak D call: TRBD1 (5 bases). The CDR3 is 12 amino acids. Trimming took off 3 bases at V and 8 bases at J, with 10 bases between the two ends. The CDR3 reads CASSFRGNEAFF. The CDR3 DNA is TGTGCCAGCAGTTTTAGGGGAAACGAAGCTTTCTTT.

The rearrangement links TRBV11-2 to TRBJ2-1; 8 bases fit TRBD2. The CDR3 sequence is 16 residues long. The germline V gene encodes CDR1 SGHAT and CDR2 FQNNGV. Trimming cost V 1 base and J 4 bases; bases outside gene matches: 6. For the CDR3, the DNA is TGTGCCAGCAGCTTAGTAACGGGGGGGCGTTACAATGAGCAGTTCTTC. It is translated as CASSLVTGGRYNEQFF.

V is TRBV19 and J is TRBJ1-6; no reliable D call. The CDR3 is 15 amino acids. Germline V CDR1 and CDR2: LNHDA, SQIVND (reference sequence). Trimming left V 5 bases short and J 8 bases short, with 16 bases between. CDR3 loop: CASSLRPGRHSPLHF. In nucleotides, the CDR3 is TGTGCCAGTAGTCTTCGCCCGGGGAGGCATTCACCCCTCCACTTT.

The CDR3: CASTRQGAMIYGYTF. The CDR3 DNA reads TGTGCCAGCACCCGTCAGGGGGCGATGATTTATGGCTACACCTTC. This chain joins TRBV7-9 and TRBJ1-2, with TRBD1 matching 8 bases. The CDR3 is 15 amino acids. From germline, CDR1 is SEHNR and CDR2 FQNEAQ (reference sequence). The V gene end was trimmed by 7 bases and the J gene end by 5 bases; junction bases not matched to a gene: 12.

This chain connects TRBV21-1 to TRBJ1-6; the tabulated D call, TRBD1, remains unverified against the DNA. TRBV21-1 is termed a pseudogene. CDR3 length equals 16 residues. CDR3 sequence (DNA): TGTGCCAGCAGCAAAGAACAGGGGCCGGATAATTCACCCCTCCACTTT. As protein: CASSKEQGPDNSPLHF.

The genes are TRBV4-1 and TRBJ2-7; D may be TRBD1 (6 bases). The CDR3 runs 15 residues. The V gene's germline CDR1 is MGHRA and CDR2 YSYEKL. Trimming cost V 6 bases and J 1 base, with 16 bases left between them. The CDR3 protein is CASSPLDSPSYEQYF. CDR3 sequence (DNA): TGCGCCAGCAGTCCTCTGGACAGTCCATCCTACGAGCAGTACTTC.

The chain links TRBV6-5 to TRBJ1-1; a weak D match, TRBD1 (6 bases). CDR3 length equals 13 residues. Germline CDR1 reads MNHEY; CDR2 reads SVGAGI. V lost 5 bases, J lost 0 bases, and 7 bases lay in between. The CDR3 DNA is TGTGCCAGCAGTCACAGGGTGAACACTGAAGCTTTCTTT. It translates to CASSHRVNTEAFF.